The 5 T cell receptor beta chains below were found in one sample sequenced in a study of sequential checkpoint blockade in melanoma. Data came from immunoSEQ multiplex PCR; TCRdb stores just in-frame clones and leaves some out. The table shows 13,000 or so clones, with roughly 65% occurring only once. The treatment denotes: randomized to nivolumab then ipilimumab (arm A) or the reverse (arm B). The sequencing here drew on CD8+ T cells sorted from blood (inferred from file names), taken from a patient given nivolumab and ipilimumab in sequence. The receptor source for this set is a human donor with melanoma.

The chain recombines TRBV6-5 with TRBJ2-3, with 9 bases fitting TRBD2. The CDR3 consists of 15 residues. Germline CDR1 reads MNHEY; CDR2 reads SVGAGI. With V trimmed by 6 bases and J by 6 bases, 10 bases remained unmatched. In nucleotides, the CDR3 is TGTGCCAGCAGGGAGTTAGCGGGAGTTTCGGATACGCAGTATTTT. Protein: CASRELAGVSDTQYF.

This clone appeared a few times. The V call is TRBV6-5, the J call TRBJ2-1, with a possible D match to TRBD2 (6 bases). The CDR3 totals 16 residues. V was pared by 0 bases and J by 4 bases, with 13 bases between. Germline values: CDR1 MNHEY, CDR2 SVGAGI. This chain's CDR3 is CASSYSYGGEYNEQFF. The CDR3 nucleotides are TGTGCCAGCAGTTACTCCTATGGCGGGGAATACAATGAGCAGTTCTTC.

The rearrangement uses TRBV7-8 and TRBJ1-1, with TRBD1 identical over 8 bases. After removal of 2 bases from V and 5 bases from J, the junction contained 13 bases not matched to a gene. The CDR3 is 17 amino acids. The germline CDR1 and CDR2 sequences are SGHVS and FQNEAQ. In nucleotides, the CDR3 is TGTGCCAGCAGCTTAAAGGAGGATACAGGGGGAGAGACTGAAGCTTTCTTT. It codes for CASSLKEDTGGETEAFF.

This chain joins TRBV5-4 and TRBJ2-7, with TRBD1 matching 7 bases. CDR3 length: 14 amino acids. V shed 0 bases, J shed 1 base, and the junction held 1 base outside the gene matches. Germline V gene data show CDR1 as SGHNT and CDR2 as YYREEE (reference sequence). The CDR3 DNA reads TGTGCCAGCAGCTTGGCAGGGGGATCCTACGAGCAGTACTTC. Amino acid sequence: CASSLAGGSYEQYF.

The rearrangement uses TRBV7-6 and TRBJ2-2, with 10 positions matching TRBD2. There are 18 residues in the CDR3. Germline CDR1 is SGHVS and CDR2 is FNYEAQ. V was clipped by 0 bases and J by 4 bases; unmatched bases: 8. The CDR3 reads CASSLALAAGGPTGELFF. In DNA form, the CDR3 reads TGTGCCAGCAGCTTAGCGCTTGCAGCGGGAGGGCCCACCGGGGAGCTGTTTTTT.